This record concerns one T cell receptor beta chain sequence. Its antigen is currently not known. Base qualities were left out, and no much larger clone turns up one base away. Taken with the paper, the label for treatment or condition translates to: in vitro stimulation with specific CMV peptide epitopes to enrich CMV-specific T cells. V drops 5 bases and J drops 4 bases, leaving 11 bases in between. From the cysteine up to the phenylalanine, the CDR3 has a length of 13 residues. The kept DNA is CDR3 alone, 39 bases in frame from the first base. Sequences SGHVS (CDR1) and FNYEAQ (CDR2) are obtained from the germline V gene. This entry is derived from a study of T cell repertoires in cytomegalovirus infection (dated by TCRdb to the late 2010s). About the full investigation: Alongside well-studied HLA-B-restricted epitopes, the peptide stimulations were aimed at recently identified HLA-C-restricted CMV epitopes, whose presentation resists viral immunomodulation. The HLA type of each donor mattered for the analysis, because public TCR beta signatures pointed to carriage of CMV infection along with the matching HLA type. General conclusions and limits of the study: Carriers of CMV infection plus the relevant HLA type were discriminated by the cumulative frequency of public TCR beta family members in the study cohort and in an independent approximately 360-donor cohort. The ex vivo response was dominated by HLA-C-restricted CMV-specific TCR beta clonotypes, which also provided the single most frequent clonotype in two of eight donors.

These reads were obtained on an Illumina HiSeq 1500. TCRdb reprocessed the public reads (quality trimming at Q25 with fastp, clone calling with MiXCR) and kept in-frame beta chains. All rows with the same CDR3 protein become a single entry with the most common DNA and genes. This sample lists about 920,000 distinct CDR3 sequences; under 40% were detected once. The ten largest clones add up to roughly 12% of the sample. The V and J genes are TRBV7-6 and TRBJ1-1; the D region possibly corresponds to TRBD1 (6 bases align). The sequence derives from a human donor in good health (CMV status not recorded). Some clones in this sample may be carry-over from other donors' samples. Sequences were derived from cultured CD8+ T cells from PBMCs, sampled from culture after CMV antigen stimulation. CDR3 reads: CASSTGRATEAFF. The sequenced DNA: TGTGCCAGCAGCACAGGGAGGGCCACTGAAGCTTTCTTT.